The sequence of this T cell receptor (beta chain) was determined in a study of blood T cell repertoires in COVID-19. V gave up 5 bases and J gave up 4 bases; unmatched junction bases: 12. CDR1 is SGHRS, CDR2 YFSETQ, per germline. The CDR3 totals 16 residues. TCRdb's table, derived via immunoSEQ multiplex PCR, lists solely in-frame clones and lacks some. The sample shows some 76,000 clones, more than 70% of them seen only once. The receptor was isolated from a man in his fifties with COVID-19, enrolled during active disease. The chain joins TRBV5-1 to TRBJ2-7; 10 positions agree with TRBD1. The sequenced material came from peripheral blood. The CDR3 loop is CASRFSRQGAGYEQYF. As DNA, the CDR3 is TGCGCCAGCAGGTTCTCAAGACAGGGGGCCGGATACGAGCAGTACTTC. Together with reference TRBV5-1 and TRBJ2-7, the CDR3 gives the full variable domain: KAGVTQTPRYLIKTRGQQVTLSCSPISGHRSVSWYQQTPGQGLQFLFEYFSETQRNKGNFPGRFSGRQFSNSRSEMNVSTLELGDSALYLCASRFSRQGAGYEQYFGPGTRLTVT.